The 20 T cell receptor beta chains presented below share a single source sample, sequenced in a study of identical twins. TCRdb itself ran the 5' RACE reads through MiXCR, one entry per CDR3 protein. The sample lists 600,000 to 850,000 distinct CDR3 sequences, 15% to 20% occurring once. The same sample was also studied in work on T cells expressing NK-cell markers.

Sequencing used PBMCs. Receptor source: a woman aged 18-29 years in good health.

This clonotype was recorded a few times. The chain combines TRBV6-6 with TRBJ1-1, with a weak D call TRBD1 (5 bases). The CDR3 loop spans 11 amino acids. The germline CDR1 and CDR2 sequences are MNHNY and SVGAGI (reference sequence). The V end lost 6 bases, the J end lost 10 bases, and 12 bases lay between the germline ends. The CDR3 DNA is TGTGCCAGCAGCCGTCCGGGGCCAGCTTTCTTT. Its protein product is CASSRPGPAFF.

This clonotype was seen only a few times. A read error may produce the germline difference seen at one junction end. V usage is TRBV5-1 and J usage is TRBJ2-1; 9 bases align to TRBD1. The CDR3 sequence is 14 residues long. CDR1 and CDR2 (germline): SGHRS, YFSETQ. CDR3 in DNA: TGCGCCAGCAACTTGGGACAGGGAACCAATGAGCAGTTCTTC. It encodes CASNLGQGTNEQFF.

The sample holds many counts of this clonotype. This rearrangement joins TRBV6-6 to TRBJ2-2; D is unresolved. V dropped 5 bases and J dropped 7 bases, with 8 bases sitting between them. The CDR3 loop spans 12 amino acids. Germline CDR1 MNHNY, CDR2 SVGAGI (reference sequence). The CDR3 DNA sequence: TGTGCCAGCAGTACGCACGGCGGGGAGCTGTTTTTT. Translated: CASSTHGGELFF.

This clonotype was detected a few times. The J gene is TRBJ1-1, the V gene TRBV10-1; no firm D call. Trimming took 2 bases from V and 1 from J, leaving 8 bases between them. Germline loops: CDR1 WNHNN, CDR2 SYGVQD (reference sequence). CDR3 length: 14 amino acids. As DNA, the CDR3 is TGCGCCAGCAGTGAGGGCAGAAAGAACACTGAAGCTTTCTTT. Its translation is CASSEGRKNTEAFF.

This clonotype was found a few times. V usage is TRBV20-1 and J usage is TRBJ1-1; D might be TRBD1 (5 bases). The CDR3 covers 15 residues. Germline CDR1 is DFQATT and CDR2 is SNEGSKA (reference sequence). The V and J ends lost 6 bases and 4 bases respectively, with 21 bases between them. DNA for the CDR3: TGCAGTGCCGCCCCTAGGTTCCAGGGAGTCACTGAAGCTTTCTTT. Translated, it gives CSAAPRFQGVTEAFF.

The chain carries TRBV12-3 or TRBV12-4 and TRBJ2-7; tentatively, D is TRBD1 (6 bases). Trimming left V 6 bases short and J 0 bases short, with 18 bases between. This CDR3 has 16 amino acids. CDR3 sequence: CASSLGRGQNSYEQYF. CDR3 coding DNA: TGTGCCAGCAGCCTTGGGCGTGGACAGAACTCCTACGAGCAGTACTTC.

Here the CDR3 reads CSATGEKLFF. CDR3 coding DNA: TGCAGTGCCACGGGAGAAAAACTGTTTTTT. This chain joins TRBV20-1 and TRBJ1-4; D call uncertain. Trimming stripped 6 bases from V and 8 bases from J, with 7 bases between. Germline V lookup: CDR1 DFQATT, CDR2 SNEGSKA (reference sequence). The CDR3 runs to 10 residues.

This clonotype was observed a handful of times. V usage is TRBV12-3 or TRBV12-4 and J usage is TRBJ2-3; D gene ambiguous. V was clipped by 3 bases and J by 4 bases, with 5 bases between them. The CDR3 runs to 12 residues. This chain's CDR3 is CASSFYSDTQYF. In DNA, the CDR3 is TGTGCCAGCAGTTTTTACTCAGATACGCAGTATTTT.

This clonotype was detected only a few times. The genes are TRBV12-3 or TRBV12-4 and TRBJ1-5; no clear D gene. V lost 7 bases and J 4 bases, leaving 8 bases between the germline ends. The CDR3 totals 12 residues. The CDR3 reads CASKHPNQPQHF. The CDR3 DNA sequence: TGTGCCAGCAAGCACCCAAATCAGCCCCAGCATTTT.

This chain joins TRBV20-1 and TRBJ1-2; D possibly corresponds to TRBD1 (5 bases). Germline values: CDR1 DFQATT, CDR2 SNEGSKA (reference sequence). There are 14 residues in the CDR3. The V end was cut by 6 bases, the J end by 3 bases, with 17 bases between. CDR3 in amino acids: CSATTGGGYYGYTF. The CDR3, as DNA: TGCAGTGCAACAACAGGCGGGGGGTACTATGGCTACACCTTC.

The chain employs TRBV19 and TRBJ1-1, with D maybe TRBD1 (5 bases). Germline V gene data show CDR1 as LNHDA and CDR2 as SQIVND (reference sequence). The CDR3 spans 13 residues. V lost 7 bases, J lost 2 bases, and 11 bases lay in between. CDR3 DNA sequence: TGTGCCAGTAATGGGCAGGGCAACACTGAAGCTTTCTTT. Translated: CASNGQGNTEAFF.

This clonotype turned up a few times. This chain links TRBV29-1 with TRBJ2-2, with 8 bases fitting TRBD2. The CDR3 consists of 15 residues. In germline, CDR1 is SQVTM, CDR2 ANQGSEA. V shed 4 bases and J 5 bases; nucleotides not matched to a gene: 9. The CDR3, as DNA: TGCAGCGTTGTAGGTTCTAGCGGGCAAACCGGGGAGCTGTTTTTT. The encoded protein is CSVVGSSGQTGELFF.

V and J are TRBV10-3 and TRBJ2-7; 7 bases are a match to TRBD2. The CDR3 totals 13 residues. Germline loops: CDR1 ENHRY, CDR2 SYGVKD. V was clipped by 4 bases and J by 8 bases; unmatched bases: 8. CDR3 nucleotide sequence: TGTGCCATCAGTGGTACGGGGCGGGAGCAGCAGTACTTC. Encoded protein: CAISGTGREQQYF.

The genes are TRBV5-1 and TRBJ2-1, with 8 bases that match TRBD2. The DNA end lines up better with TRBJ2-7; the J call may be wrong. From germline, CDR1 is SGHRS and CDR2 YFSETQ. The CDR3 covers 16 residues. The CDR3, as DNA: TGCGCCAGCAGCTTGGGCTCCGGGGGGGCCCACAATGAGCAGTACTTC. This translates into CASSLGSGGAHNEQYF.

The J gene is TRBJ1-1, the V gene TRBV10-3; maybe TRBD1 (5 bases). CDR3 length: 15 residues. V lost 6 bases, J lost 1 base, and 15 bases lay in between. The germline CDR1 and CDR2 sequences are ENHRY and SYGVKD. CDR3 sequence (DNA): TGTGCCATCAGGGGGGTAGGAGGTTCGAACACTGAAGCTTTCTTT. Its protein product is CAIRGVGGSNTEAFF.

The chain uses TRBV3-1 and TRBJ1-1, with a tentative D call TRBD1 (5 bases). The V end lost 1 base, the J end lost 3 bases, and 9 bases lay between the germline ends. From germline, CDR1 is LGHDT and CDR2 YNNKEL (reference sequence). This CDR3 region has 14 residues. This CDR3 reads CASSQASGYTEAFF. DNA for the CDR3: TGTGCCAGCAGCCAAGCTTCAGGGTACACTGAAGCTTTCTTT.

This chain joins TRBV4-2 and TRBJ2-3; TRBD2 matches at 11 bases. The junction had 9 bases not matched to a gene; V was cut back by 4 bases and J by 3 bases. The CDR3 covers 17 residues. Germline lookup yields CDR1 LGHNA and CDR2 YNFKEQ. The CDR3 sequence is CASSLGVAGGLTDTQYF. In DNA, the CDR3 is TGTGCCAGCAGCCTCGGAGTAGCGGGGGGGCTTACAGATACGCAGTATTTT.

The chain links TRBV5-1 to TRBJ1-1, with D possibly matching TRBD1 (5 bases). CDR1 is SGHRS, CDR2 YFSETQ, per germline. The CDR3 extends over 14 amino acids. Between the trimmed V and J ends, which lost 2 bases and 3 bases, there was a span of 11 bases. CDR3 DNA: TGCGCCAGCAGCTTCGAGGGGAGAGACACTGAAGCTTTCTTT. Its translation: CASSFEGRDTEAFF.

J is TRBJ2-5 and V is TRBV4-3; 10 nucleotides line up with TRBD2. This CDR3 has 15 amino acids. CDR1 and CDR2 (germline): LGHNA, YSLEER. Germline trimming cut 4 bases from V and 2 bases from J; bases unmatched to any gene: 4. CDR3 bases: TGCGCCAGCAGCCTCCGGACTAGCGGACAAGAGACCCAGTACTTC. Translating gives CASSLRTSGQETQYF.

Many counts were recorded for this clonotype. V and J are TRBV12-3 or TRBV12-4 and TRBJ2-7; D uncertain. The V and J ends lost 8 bases and 3 bases respectively, with 11 bases between them. This CDR3 has 12 residues. CDR3 amino acids: CASGLRVYEQYF. CDR3 DNA sequence: TGTGCCAGCGGTCTCCGGGTCTACGAGCAGTACTTC.